This T cell receptor beta chain is drawn from a study of cytomegalovirus exposure and HLA in healthy donors. For the study at large: Counted in an early data release were about 85 million unique TCRs from HLA-typed donors.

The CDR3 consists of 14 residues. Germline-derived CDR1 and CDR2 are LGHNT and FRNRAP. Losses at the gene ends were 3 bases for V and 9 bases for J; bases not matched to a gene: 8. Findings of the study overall: It was reported that the classifier diagnosed cytomegalovirus status with high specificity and sensitivity in both the original and validation cohorts.

Researchers ran the PCR with 60 Vbeta and 13 Jbeta primers. The method was immunoSEQ multiplex PCR; TCRdb's version includes in-frame clones alone and lacks a portion of them. The sample includes 250,000 or so clones, more than 75% of them seen just once. With respect to this clone: Its antigen is undetermined.

This chain joins TRBV12-5 and TRBJ2-1, with 7 nucleotides matching TRBD2. The sequenced sample consisted of PBMCs. The origin of this receptor is a human donor in good health. CDR3 bases: TGTGCTAGTGGTTTTCGGTTGACTAGCATTGAGCAGTTCTTC. Amino acids: CASGFRLTSIEQFF.